This passage covers 30 T cell receptor beta chains from one sample sequenced in a study of blood T cell repertoires in COVID-19. The protocol was immunoSEQ multiplex PCR, while the TCRdb copy is restricted to in-frame clones and leaves out a portion. The sample consists of roughly 220,000 clones, more than 75% of them appearing once. The sequenced sample was peripheral blood. All receptors derive from a man older than 75 with acute or convalescent COVID-19.

The chain recombines TRBV5-4 with TRBJ2-5; 11 bases agree with TRBD1. V dropped 4 bases and J dropped 2; count of bases not matched to a gene: 10. This CDR3 is 17 amino acids long. Germline loops: CDR1 SGHNT, CDR2 YYREEE (reference sequence). CDR3: CASSPGVGTGGQETQYF. Here the CDR3 DNA reads TGTGCCAGCAGCCCCGGGGTGGGGACAGGGGGTCAAGAGACCCAGTACTTC.

This clone was seen once. The rearrangement joins TRBV11-2 to TRBJ2-7, with D possibly matching TRBD1 (5 bases). Germline V gene lookup returns CDR1 SGHAT and CDR2 FQNNGV. The CDR3 runs to 14 residues. Trimming removed 5 bases at V and 4 bases at J, with 15 bases between. CDR3 amino acids: CASSPQDPGYEQYV. The DNA of the CDR3 is TGTGCCAGCAGCCCACAGGATCCGGGTTACGAGCAGTACGTC.

This clone appeared many times. This rearrangement joins TRBV9 to TRBJ2-1; the D gene is possibly TRBD2 (5 bases). The CDR3 runs 16 residues. The V gene's germline CDR1 is SGDLS and CDR2 YYNGEE. V was clipped by 4 bases and J by 0 bases, with 14 bases between them. The CDR3 sequence: CASSPNSDSSYNEQFF. CDR3 in DNA: TGTGCCAGCAGCCCAAATAGCGATAGCTCCTACAATGAGCAGTTCTTC.

The chain recombines TRBV9 with TRBJ1-2, with TRBD1 identical over 7 bases. The CDR3 runs to 14 residues. The junction had 5 bases not matched to a gene; V was cut back by 3 bases and J by 3 bases. Germline V gene lookup returns CDR1 SGDLS and CDR2 YYNGEE. CDR3 nucleotide sequence: TGTGCCAGCAGCGGCCGGGACAGCCACTATGGCTACACCTTC. Its protein product is CASSGRDSHYGYTF.

V usage is TRBV27 and J usage is TRBJ1-2, with TRBD1 identical over 7 bases. V lost 5 bases, J lost 3 bases, and 6 bases stayed unmatched. Germline assignment: CDR1 MNHEY and CDR2 SMNVEV (reference sequence). The CDR3 sequence is 14 residues long. The CDR3 nucleotides are TGTGCCAGCAGTGCCGACAGGGAACACTATGGCTACACCTTC. Residues: CASSADREHYGYTF.

J is TRBJ1-5 and V is TRBV6-5; 10 bases are a match to TRBD1. Germline trimming cut 6 bases from V and 5 bases from J; bases unmatched to any gene: 4. The CDR3 covers 14 residues. CDR1 is MNHEY and CDR2 is SVGAGI in the germline V gene. The CDR3 DNA reads TGTGCCAGCAGGGGGACAGGGGCCCATCAGCCCCAGCATTTT. Protein product: CASRGTGAHQPQHF.

The chain combines TRBV5-1 with TRBJ2-1; 7 bases fit TRBD2. Germline values: CDR1 SGHRS, CDR2 YFSETQ. The J segment lost 11 bases and the V segment lost 0 bases, leaving 14 bases of the junction unmatched. CDR3 length: 16 residues. This CDR3 reads CASSLEGGSMGKQQFF. DNA of the CDR3: TGCGCCAGCAGCTTGGAAGGCGGGAGTATGGGTAAGCAGCAGTTCTTC. The whole variable domain, filled in from reference TRBV5-1 and TRBJ2-1, reads KAGVTQTPRYLIKTRGQQVTLSCSPISGHRSVSWYQQTPGQGLQFLFEYFSETQRNKGNFPGRFSGRQFSNSRSEMNVSTLELGDSALYLCASSLEGGSMGKQQFFGPGTRLTVL.

This chain uses TRBV10-2 with TRBJ2-3; D possibly corresponds to TRBD1 (6 bases). This CDR3 region has 14 residues. V was pared by 6 bases and J by 2 bases, with 12 bases between. Germline V CDR1 and CDR2: WSHSY, SAAADI. CDR3: CASSEQGPTDTQYF. The CDR3 bases are TGCGCCAGCAGCGAGCAGGGGCCCACAGATACGCAGTATTTT.

This clone was found once. The chain uses TRBV4-1 and TRBJ2-5, with TRBD2 matching 8 bases. The CDR3 is 15 residues long. V trimming: 0 bases; J trimming: 6 bases; junction bases outside the gene matches: 6. Per germline, CDR1 MGHRA and CDR2 YSYEKL. The CDR3, as DNA: TGCGCCAGCAGCCAAGAGGGTAGACTAGCGAAGACCCAGTACTTC. This sequence encodes CASSQEGRLAKTQYF.

The V and J genes are TRBV10-3 and TRBJ1-3; TRBD1 matches at 7 bases. Losses at the gene ends were 7 bases for V and 4 bases for J; bases not matched to a gene: 4. Germline V CDR1 and CDR2: ENHRY, SYGVKD. The CDR3 totals 13 residues. CDR3 amino acids: CAINRGQGNTIYF. CDR3 nucleotides: TGTGCCATCAACCGGGGACAGGGAAACACCATATATTTT.

V gene TRBV10-3 combines with J gene TRBJ1-2; TRBD1 aligns across 8 bases. This CDR3 contains 13 residues. J gave up 6 bases and V 2 bases, and 2 bases lay outside the gene matches. Germline V CDR1 and CDR2: ENHRY, SYGVKD. The CDR3 DNA is TGTGCCATCAGTGAGACAGGGGGAGATGGCTACACCTTC. Its protein is CAISETGGDGYTF.

The chain recombines TRBV7-6 with TRBJ2-1; 9 bases map to TRBD1. After removal of 2 bases from V and 1 base from J, the junction contained 9 bases not matched to a gene. Germline CDR1 and CDR2: SGHVS and FNYEAQ. This CDR3 is 18 amino acids long. Here the CDR3 reads CASSLWDREDRSYNEQFF. DNA of the CDR3: TGTGCCAGCAGCTTATGGGACAGGGAAGATAGATCCTACAATGAGCAGTTCTTC.

The V gene is TRBV28, the J gene TRBJ2-1; perhaps TRBD2 as D (5 bases). This CDR3 comprises 12 residues. Germline V gene data show CDR1 as MDHEN and CDR2 as SYDVKM. Deletions cut 1 base from V and 10 bases from J, with 8 bases between. The CDR3 spells CASSLFSGEQFF. CDR3 nucleotide sequence: TGTGCCAGCAGTTTATTCTCGGGGGAGCAGTTCTTC.

This clone has just a few counts. V is TRBV7-2 and J is TRBJ1-3; D gene uncertain. Germline V gene lookup returns CDR1 SGHTA and CDR2 FQGNSA. This CDR3 has 15 amino acids. V gave up 4 bases and J gave up 1 base, with 11 bases separating them. The CDR3: CASSSTGVSGNTIYF. CDR3 DNA: TGTGCCAGCAGCTCCACCGGGGTTTCTGGAAACACCATATATTTT.

The V gene is TRBV11-2, the J gene TRBJ2-7; D perhaps matches TRBD1 (6 bases). Germline values: CDR1 SGHAT, CDR2 FQNNGV. This CDR3 is 15 amino acids long. Trimming pared 5 bases from V and 1 base from J, leaving 15 bases between. The CDR3 loop reads CASSPREGVSYEQYF. The CDR3 DNA is TGTGCCAGCAGCCCTCGAGAGGGGGTATCCTACGAGCAGTACTTC.

V and J are TRBV28 and TRBJ1-6, with D perhaps matching TRBD1 (6 bases). The CDR3 loop spans 15 amino acids. V lost 4 bases and J 4 bases, leaving 11 bases between the germline ends. Germline values: CDR1 MDHEN, CDR2 SYDVKM. CDR3 in amino acids: CASSSRTEYNSPLHF. The CDR3 DNA reads as TGTGCCAGCAGTTCACGGACAGAGTATAATTCACCCCTCCACTTT.

CDR3 nucleotides: TGTGCCAGCTCACCGTTAGGACTAGCGGGAGCCGGGGAGCTGTTTTTT. As protein: CASSPLGLAGAGELFF. This rearrangement joins TRBV18 to TRBJ2-2; TRBD2 agrees at 13 bases. The V gene's germline CDR1 is KGHSH and CDR2 LQKENI. The length of the CDR3 is 16 residues. V shed 3 bases and J 6 bases; nucleotides not matched to a gene: 4. The entire variable domain, with the rest obtained from reference TRBV18 and TRBJ2-2, is as follows: NAGVMQNPRHLVRRRGQEARLRCSPMKGHSHVYWYRQLPEEGLKFMVYLQKENIIDESGMPKERFSAEFPKEGPSILRIQQVVRGDSAAYFCASSPLGLAGAGELFFGEGSRLTVL.

The rearrangement links TRBV24-1 to TRBJ2-7; 7 nucleotides line up with TRBD2. V lost 8 bases to trimming and J lost 0 bases; unmatched junction nucleotides: 36. The CDR3 loop spans 24 amino acids. Germline V gives CDR1 KGHDR, CDR2 SFDVKD. CDR3 nucleotide sequence: TGTGCCACCAACCCTCACAAAGATCCAATCGGGGGGTTGGGTCCGAAGTCAAGCTCCTACGAGCAGTACGTC. Translating it yields CATNPHKDPIGGLGPKSSSYEQYV.

The chain links TRBV9 to TRBJ1-3; the D gene is possibly TRBD1 (6 bases). Germline assignment: CDR1 SGDLS and CDR2 YYNGEE. The CDR3 is 17 residues long. V lost 3 bases and J 2 bases, leaving 18 bases between the germline ends. The chain's CDR3 is CASSASQGGGAGNTIYF. The CDR3 DNA sequence: TGTGCCAGCAGCGCTTCTCAGGGAGGGGGTGCTGGAAACACCATATATTTT.

This clone was counted a few times. The chain uses TRBV28 and TRBJ1-6, with 10 bases lining up with TRBD1. This CDR3 contains 15 residues. Per the germline V gene, CDR1 is MDHEN and CDR2 is SYDVKM. The J segment lost 6 bases and the V segment lost 5 bases, leaving 4 bases of the junction unmatched. The CDR3 nucleotides read TGTGCCAGCAGTGCTCGGACAGGGGGTAATTCACCCCTCCACTTT. It is translated as CASSARTGGNSPLHF.

The V and J genes are TRBV7-8 and TRBJ2-1, with 11 bases lining up with TRBD1. V shed 4 bases and J 9 bases; nucleotides not matched to a gene: 5. CDR1 and CDR2 (germline): SGHVS, FQNEAQ. The CDR3 has 14 residues. Here the CDR3 reads CASSSRGQGVEQFF. The CDR3 nucleotides are TGTGCCAGCAGCTCGAGGGGACAGGGGGTTGAGCAGTTCTTC. Based on the CDR3 plus reference TRBV7-8 and TRBJ2-1, the full variable domain is GAGVSQSPRYKVAKRGQDVALRCDPISGHVSLFWYQQALGQGPEFLTYFQNEAQLDKSGLPSDRFFAERPEGSVSTLKIQRTQQEDSAVYLCASSSRGQGVEQFFGPGTRLTVL.

This chain joins TRBV19 and TRBJ1-4; 9 positions match TRBD1. Per germline, CDR1 LNHDA and CDR2 SQIVND (reference sequence). CDR3 length equals 15 residues. The V gene end was trimmed by 3 bases and the J gene end by 4 bases; junction bases not matched to a gene: 3. CDR3 residues: CASSIGTGNNEKLFF. The CDR3 bases are TGTGCCAGTAGTATCGGGACAGGGAATAATGAAAAACTGTTTTTT.

This clone was found once. The V call is TRBV28, the J call TRBJ2-3, with a tentative D call TRBD1 (5 bases). The CDR3 sequence is 15 residues long. CDR1 and CDR2 (germline): MDHEN, SYDVKM. The V and J ends lost 8 bases and 0 bases respectively, with 15 bases between them. CDR3 nucleotide sequence: TGTGCCAGCGACCCCCAGGGAACTAGCACAGATACGCAGTATTTT. Residues: CASDPQGTSTDTQYF.

This chain links TRBV11-3 with TRBJ2-2, with a weak D call TRBD1 (6 bases). The V and J ends lost 5 bases and 4 bases respectively, with 14 bases between them. Germline-derived CDR1 and CDR2 are SGHNT and YENEEA. The CDR3 is 15 residues long. CDR3: CASSLGLGGTGELFF. CDR3 in DNA: TGTGCCAGCAGCCTGGGGTTAGGGGGCACCGGGGAGCTGTTTTTT. Full variable domain (remainder filled in from reference TRBV11-3 and TRBJ2-2): EAGVVQSPRYKIIEKKQPVAFWCNPISGHNTLYWYLQNLGQGPELLIRYENEEAVDDSQLPKDRFSAERLKGVDSTLKIQPAELGDSAVYLCASSLGLGGTGELFFGEGSRLTVL.

CDR3 nucleotide sequence: TGTGCCAGCAGCTTGGACAGGGTTTGGACTAATGAAAAACTGTTTTTT. Protein: CASSLDRVWTNEKLFF. The chain joins TRBV3-1 (or the pseudogene TRBV3-2) to TRBJ1-4; 8 positions match TRBD1. Germline-derived CDR1 and CDR2 are LGHDT and YNNKEL (reference sequence). This CDR3 is built from 16 residues. V gave up 5 bases and J gave up 2 bases; unmatched junction bases: 7.

CDR3 coding DNA: TGTTCTGGGGCGGAGGGGACTTTCTTT. As protein: CSGAEGTFF. The chain has TRBV3-1 (or the pseudogene TRBV3-2) and TRBJ1-1; weak D call: TRBD1 (5 bases). Germline values: CDR1 LGHDT, CDR2 YNNKEL (reference sequence). The CDR3 loop spans 9 amino acids.

The chain has TRBV2 and TRBJ1-2; TRBD1 aligns across 8 bases. The germline CDR1 and CDR2 sequences are SNHLY and FYNNEI. V lost 6 bases, J lost 0 bases, and 3 bases stayed unmatched. This CDR3 contains 14 residues. The CDR3 coding sequence is TGTGCCAGCAGGCAACAGGGGGCTAACTATGGCTACACCTTC. Its translation is CASRQQGANYGYTF.

The chain has TRBV2 and TRBJ2-5; 10 bases line up with TRBD1. Germline CDR1 is SNHLY and CDR2 is FYNNEI. This CDR3 comprises 14 residues. V shed 6 bases, J shed 5 bases, and the junction held 6 bases outside the gene matches. This CDR3 reads CASRPDRGRETQYF. CDR3 nucleotides: TGTGCCAGCAGGCCTGACAGGGGGCGGGAGACCCAGTACTTC.

This clone was found once. The chain is built from TRBV7-2 and TRBJ2-4; a weak D match, TRBD2 (5 bases). Deletions cut 5 bases from V and 3 bases from J, with 11 bases between. CDR3 length: 14 amino acids. The germline CDR1 and CDR2 sequences are SGHTA and FQGNSA. The CDR3 DNA reads TGTGCCAGCAGCACCCGGGATTTCAAAAACATTCAGTACTTC. Translating it yields CASSTRDFKNIQYF.

The J gene is TRBJ2-1, the V gene TRBV24-1; 10 bases map to TRBD2. J lost 6 bases, V lost 3 bases, and 7 bases had no gene match. Germline V gene data show CDR1 as KGHDR and CDR2 as SFDVKD. CDR3 size: 16 residues. The CDR3 sequence: CATSDRSGRAFNEQFF. The CDR3, as DNA: TGTGCCACCAGTGATCGAAGCGGGAGGGCCTTCAATGAGCAGTTCTTC.